Listed below are T cell receptor beta chains from one sample, sequenced in a study of T-cell memory formation after mild COVID-19. TCRdb ran MiXCR on the 5' RACE reads and lists one entry per CDR3 protein. The sample lists some 250,000 distinct CDR3 sequences; roughly 18% were seen once. Sequenced sample: PBMCs or a T cell subset sorted from them (not recorded which). The receptors here all came from a man between 18 and 29 years old who had mild COVID-19 (a few samples of this study predate the infection). Cell type and time point are not known. CDR3s include the opening cysteine and the closing phenylalanine or tryptophan. The order of the fields is V gene, D gene, clone size, J gene, CDR3 DNA, CDR3 protein. D genes are given only for firm matches. Not every row has a clone size; where given, it reads once, few, many or a size class.

>TRBV2|NA|NA|TRBJ2-5
TGTGCCAGCAGCCGGGCCCCCCAAGAGACCCAGTACTTC
CASSRAPQETQYF
>TRBV28|TRBD1|NA|TRBJ1-2
TGTGCCAGCAGCACGCCCGGGACAGCCTATGGCTACACCTTC
CASSTPGTAYGYTF
>TRBV3-1|NA|few|TRBJ1-2
TGTGCCAGCAGCCTCGATGGGGGATATGGCTACACCTTC
CASSLDGGYGYTF
>TRBV2|NA|few|TRBJ1-6
TGTGCCACCAGGCAGGAATCGAGGAATTCACCCCTCCACTTT
CATRQESRNSPLHF
>TRBV7-2|TRBD2|few|TRBJ2-3
TGTGCCAGCAGCCGGGGGGGGCGAGATACGCAGTATTTT
CASSRGGRDTQYF
>TRBV6-2/TRBV6-3|NA|few|TRBJ1-1
TGTGCCAGCGCCTACCAGGCCGCCAGTGAAGCTTTCTTT
CASAYQAASEAFF
>TRBV5-6|TRBD1|many|TRBJ2-1
TGTGCCAGCAGCTTGGACAGGGGGCATGAGCAGTTCTTC
CASSLDRGHEQFF
>TRBV30|TRBD2|few|TRBJ2-5
TGTGCCTGGAGTGCAGCGGGACCGGTGGGGGAGACCCAGTACTTC
CAWSAAGPVGETQYF
>TRBV7-2|NA|few|TRBJ2-1
TGTGCCAGCAGCGGCGGAGGGGTCAACAATGAGCAGTTCTTC
CASSGGGVNNEQFF
>TRBV13|NA|many|TRBJ2-2
TGTGCCAGCAGCTTTCGGGACCCCGGGGAGCTGTTTTTT
CASSFRDPGELFF
>TRBV5-8|NA|NA|TRBJ2-3
TGTGCCAGCAGCTTAGGGGACTGGCCAAGCACAGATACGCAGTATTTT
CASSLGDWPSTDTQYF
>TRBV6-5|NA|NA|TRBJ1-4
TGTGCCAGCAGTTACAAACGCGGGGCGACTCTTGGCTCTGGTAATGAAAAACTGTTTTTT
CASSYKRGATLGSGNEKLFF
>TRBV9|NA|NA|TRBJ2-3
TGTGCCAGCAGCCCTGGTAGGAGGACAGCCGCTACGCAGTATTTT
CASSPGRRTAATQYF
>TRBV4-3|NA|NA|TRBJ1-1
TGCGCCAGCAGCCCAGCCGGTCGGGGAATGAACACTGAAGCTTTCTTT
CASSPAGRGMNTEAFF
>TRBV4-3|NA|few|TRBJ1-2
TGCGCCAGCAGCCAAGTCGGTGCAGGGGACTACACCTTC
CASSQVGAGDYTF
>TRBV29-1|TRBD1|few|TRBJ2-3
TGCAGCGTTGATCCACAGGGGGATACGCAGTATTTT
CSVDPQGDTQYF
>TRBV5-1|TRBD2|few|TRBJ2-5
TGCGCCAGCAGCTTGGGACTAGCGGGGGTCTTAGGTGAGACCCAGTACTTC
CASSLGLAGVLGETQYF
>TRBV28|TRBD1|NA|TRBJ1-2
TGTGCCAGCAGCTCCGGGACAGGGGTGAGGGATGGCTACACCTTC
CASSSGTGVRDGYTF
>TRBV12-3/TRBV12-4|TRBD1|few|TRBJ1-6
TGTGCCAGCACCACAGGGGGGGGTTCACCCCTCCACTTT
CASTTGGGSPLHF
>TRBV7-9|NA|NA|TRBJ2-3
TGTGCCAGCAGCCCACCCCAACGCACAGATACGCAGTATTTT
CASSPPQRTDTQYF
>TRBV7-6|TRBD2|few|TRBJ2-3
TGTGCCAGCAGCTTAGGGTCATCCAGCGGGGCTAGCACAGATACGCAGTATTTT
CASSLGSSSGASTDTQYF
>TRBV12-3/TRBV12-4|NA|few|TRBJ1-1
TGTGCCAGCAGTTTCATCGGGGGACGGAAGAACACTGAAGCTTTCTTT
CASSFIGGRKNTEAFF
>TRBV6-2/TRBV6-3|NA|NA|TRBJ2-5
TGTGCCAGCACGGGGGGCGGCCAAGAGACCCAGTACTTC
CASTGGGQETQYF
>TRBV7-8|TRBD1|few|TRBJ1-4
TGTGCCAGCAGCACGGACAGGGCATTCGCGGAAAAACTGTTTTTT
CASSTDRAFAEKLFF
>TRBV30|NA|NA|TRBJ2-7
TGTGCCTGGACACTCAGCCACGAGCAGTACTTC
CAWTLSHEQYF
>TRBV5-6|TRBD1|NA|TRBJ1-1
TGTGCCAGCAGCTTTGGGACAGGGGGAACTGAAGCTTTCTTT
CASSFGTGGTEAFF
>TRBV12-3/TRBV12-4|TRBD1|few|TRBJ2-5
TGTGCCAGCAGCCAGACAGGGGACCAAGAGACCCAGTACTTC
CASSQTGDQETQYF
>TRBV5-1|TRBD1|few|TRBJ1-1
TGCGCCAGCAGCAAGGACAGGCCGCGGATGAACACTGAAGCTTTCTTT
CASSKDRPRMNTEAFF
>TRBV5-1|NA|few|TRBJ1-2
TGCGCCATCAGCTTGGACGGTTTTGGCTATGGCTACACCTTC
CAISLDGFGYGYTF
>TRBV29-1|NA|few|TRBJ1-4
TGCAGCGCATCACGCGGGGCAGGTGAAAAACTGTTTTTT
CSASRGAGEKLFF
>TRBV10-3|NA|few|TRBJ1-2
TGTGCCACGCGGGAAACGGAGGGGGTTAGCTATGGCTACACCTTC
CATRETEGVSYGYTF
>TRBV9|TRBD2|few|TRBJ2-1
TGTGCCAGCAGCGTAGCGGGGGGGTATGAGCAGTTCTTC
CASSVAGGYEQFF